This T cell receptor (beta chain) was sequenced for a study of blood T cell repertoires in COVID-19. This clone came up once. Germline CDR1 is MDHEN and CDR2 is SYDVKM. This CDR3 has 14 amino acids. Trimming took 9 bases from V and 5 from J, leaving 19 bases between them. The method was immunoSEQ multiplex PCR; TCRdb's version includes in-frame clones alone and lacks a portion of them. This table holds 230,000 or so clones, around 86% found once. The chain uses TRBV28 and TRBJ1-2; TRBD1 might be the D (6 bases). The source material was PBMCs or T cells enriched from blood (not recorded which). This clonotype was sampled from a woman between 35 and 50 years old with acute COVID-19. The CDR3 DNA sequence: TGTGCCAGTACCCGGACAGAAATATATTATGGCTACACCTTC. This sequence encodes CASTRTEIYYGYTF.